This TCR beta chain was observed in a study of cytomegalovirus exposure and HLA in healthy donors. Study at large: Prior work identified roughly 120 million unique TCR beta sequences in 150 million to 200 million T cells. Study conclusions and caveats: In a later analysis, HLA-associated beta chains showed higher expansion and lower generation probabilities than comparable chains.

The J segment lost 4 bases and the V segment lost 4 bases, leaving 11 bases of the junction unmatched. Looked up from germline, CDR1 is SGHTS and CDR2 is YDEGEE. This CDR3 has 17 amino acids. A multiplex PCR was run with 60 Vbeta primers and 13 Jbeta primers. This table comes from immunoSEQ multiplex PCR, and its TCRdb copy is limited to in-frame clones, with some not included. The sample contains 110,000 or so clones, less than 80% of which appear only once. Note on this clone: Antigen specificity is unknown.

The sequenced sample consisted of PBMCs. This sequence was found in a woman aged 50 to 60 in good health and CMV-seropositive. This chain uses TRBV5-8 with TRBJ2-2; the match to TRBD2 covers 9 bases. The DNA of the CDR3 is TGTGCCAGCAGCCCCCTGGGGACTAGCAGTTTCACCGGGGAGCTGTTTTTT. This gives the protein CASSPLGTSSFTGELFF. Full variable domain (remainder filled in from reference TRBV5-8 and TRBJ2-2): EAGVTQSPTHLIKTRGQQATLRCSPISGHTSVYWYQQALGLGLQFLLWYDEGEERNRGNFPPRFSGRQFPNYSSELNVNALELEDSALYLCASSPLGTSSFTGELFFGEGSRLTVL.